These 23 T cell receptor beta chains were all obtained from the same sample, sequenced in a study of sequential checkpoint blockade in melanoma. Treatment here: randomized to nivolumab then ipilimumab (arm A) or the reverse (arm B). The protocol was immunoSEQ multiplex PCR, while the TCRdb copy is restricted to in-frame clones and leaves out a portion. Here the sample spans about 1,200 clones, roughly 20% being singletons. The material sequenced was tumor tissue (inferred from file names), taken from a patient given nivolumab and ipilimumab in sequence. The receptors come from a human donor with melanoma.

The chain links TRBV19 to TRBJ1-1, with 10 bases aligning to TRBD1. The V and J ends lost 7 bases and 5 bases, in that order; junction bases with no gene match: 7. Germline V gene sequence: CDR1 LNHDA, CDR2 SQIVND (reference sequence). This CDR3 region has 14 residues. Here the CDR3 reads CASTDRGRRTEAFF. CDR3 bases: TGTGCCAGTACCGACAGGGGGCGAAGAACTGAAGCTTTCTTT.

By sample fraction, this clone is large. The V gene is TRBV11-3, the J gene TRBJ1-1; 11 bases line up with TRBD1. Trimming took 5 bases from V and 1 from J; bases not matched to a gene: 6. The germline gives CDR1 SGHNT, CDR2 YENEEA. CDR3 size: 16 residues. CDR3 nucleotide sequence: TGTGCCAGCAGCGTCATGGGACAGGGGGGGAACACTGAAGCTTTCTTT. This codes for CASSVMGQGGNTEAFF.

DNA for the CDR3: TGTGCCAGTAGGACAGGGGGGACGGATAACACTGAAGCTTTCTTT. Translating it yields CASRTGGTDNTEAFF. J is TRBJ1-1 and V is TRBV19, with 9 positions matching TRBD1. CDR3 length equals 15 residues. With 6 bases clipped from V and 2 bases from J, the junction kept 7 bases outside the gene matches. The V gene's germline CDR1 is LNHDA and CDR2 SQIVND (reference sequence).

In its sample, this clone is medium-sized. The chain couples TRBV4-1 to TRBJ1-2; TRBD1 matches at 11 bases. J lost 6 bases, V lost 3 bases, and 3 bases had no gene match. There are 14 residues in the CDR3. Germline loops: CDR1 MGHRA, CDR2 YSYEKL. The CDR3 sequence: CASSQGQGGNGYTF. CDR3 nucleotides: TGCGCCAGCAGCCAGGGACAGGGGGGAAATGGCTACACCTTC.

Relative to its sample, this clone is medium-sized. CDR3 DNA sequence: TGTGCCAGCAGACTACCGGGACAGGGGCCGAATACGCAGTATTTT. Amino acids: CASRLPGQGPNTQYF. This sequence joins TRBV6-8 and TRBJ2-3; 10 nucleotides align to TRBD1. The CDR3 length is 15 residues. Per germline, CDR1 MNHGY and CDR2 SAAAGT. Trimming at V came to 6 bases and at J to 7 bases, leaving 10 bases not matched to a gene.

The gene calls are TRBV19 and TRBJ1-5; D not resolved. Trimming stripped 5 bases from V and 7 bases from J, with 12 bases between. The length of the CDR3 is 13 residues. Germline CDR1 and CDR2: LNHDA and SQIVND (reference sequence). CDR3 DNA sequence: TGTGCCAGTAGTCCTTGGGAGGGACAGCCCCAGCATTTT. Amino acid sequence: CASSPWEGQPQHF.

This clone is classed as medium-sized. As DNA, the CDR3 is TGTGCCAGCAGCCAAGACTCACCTATTCAGTTCTTC. Protein product: CASSQDSPIQFF. This chain joins TRBV9 and TRBJ2-1; no definite D call. V lost 4 bases to trimming and J lost 13 bases, with 15 bases between them. From germline, CDR1 is SGDLS and CDR2 YYNGEE. The CDR3 is 12 residues long.

In its sample, this clone ranks as medium-sized. The CDR3 bases are TGTGCCAGCAGCTTAGATGTCGGGGTTGGCACTGAAGCTTTCTTT. Protein: CASSLDVGVGTEAFF. This sequence joins TRBV11-3 and TRBJ1-1; D remains ambiguous. The V end lost 0 bases, the J end lost 4 bases, and 12 bases lay between the germline ends. Germline CDR1 reads SGHNT; CDR2 reads YENEEA. CDR3 length: 15 amino acids.

By sample share, this clone is medium-sized. V and J are TRBV6-8 and TRBJ2-1, with 11 bases identical to TRBD2. Germline trimming cut 3 bases from V and 0 bases from J; bases unmatched to any gene: 13. The germline V gene encodes CDR1 MNHGY and CDR2 SAAAGT. The CDR3 has 20 amino acids. This chain's CDR3 is CASSYEEGTSGDSSYNEQFF. The CDR3 coding sequence is TGTGCCAGCAGTTATGAGGAAGGGACTAGCGGTGATAGCTCCTACAATGAGCAGTTCTTC.

This clone is medium-sized within its sample. This sequence joins TRBV9 and TRBJ2-1; D is possibly TRBD2 (5 bases). Germline assignment: CDR1 SGDLS and CDR2 YYNGEE. This CDR3 has 15 residues. V dropped 1 base and J dropped 5 bases, with 13 bases sitting between them. In DNA form, the CDR3 reads TGTGCCAGCAGCGTAAACCCTGGAGGTGACAATGAGCAGTTCTTC. It codes for CASSVNPGGDNEQFF.

Only a few counts were recorded for this clone. J is TRBJ2-1 and V is TRBV6-8; 12 nucleotides match TRBD2. This CDR3 has 15 amino acids. V dropped 7 bases and J dropped 8; count of bases not matched to a gene: 9. Germline CDR1 is MNHGY and CDR2 is SAAAGT. The CDR3, as DNA: TGTGCCAGCACCACTCGGACTAGCGGGATACATGAGCAGTTCTTC. Its translation: CASTTRTSGIHEQFF.

This clone was seen more than once but under ten times. The chain has TRBV4-1 and TRBJ1-1; 10 bases match TRBD1. V was clipped by 4 bases and J by 4 bases; unmatched bases: 6. Looked up from germline, CDR1 is MGHRA and CDR2 is YSYEKL. The CDR3 is made up of 15 amino acids. The CDR3 DNA follows: TGCGCCAGCAGCCGGACAGGGGGAGTTACCACTGAAGCTTTCTTT. This encodes CASSRTGGVTTEAFF.

The CDR3 DNA reads as TGTGCCAGCAGTGAAGTTGGGGTGGGCACCGGGGAGCTGTTTTTT. It encodes CASSEVGVGTGELFF. The chain carries TRBV6-1 and TRBJ2-2; no clear D gene. Looked up from germline, CDR1 is MNHNS and CDR2 is SASEGT. V lost 1 base, J lost 4 bases, and 10 bases lay in between. This CDR3 is built from 15 residues.

The CDR3 is CASSSQGVYYNEQFF. Written as DNA, the CDR3 is TGTGCCAGCAGTTCACAGGGAGTCTACTACAATGAGCAGTTCTTC. This chain uses TRBV6-8 with TRBJ2-1; D may be TRBD1 (6 bases). Trimming removed 4 bases at V and 3 bases at J, with 13 bases between. The CDR3 is 15 amino acids. Germline V lookup: CDR1 MNHGY, CDR2 SAAAGT.

The table lists this clone with a few counts. The chain has TRBV28 and TRBJ1-4, with 8 bases identical to TRBD1. The length of the CDR3 is 14 residues. With 2 bases clipped from V and 11 bases from J, the junction kept 7 bases outside the gene matches. Per germline, CDR1 MDHEN and CDR2 SYDVKM. The CDR3 coding sequence is TGTGCCAGCAGTTTAGTTCAGGGGGCCGGGAAACTGTTTTTT. It codes for CASSLVQGAGKLFF.

CDR3 in amino acids: CASSIKGTDTQYF. The DNA for the CDR3 is TGTGCCAGTAGTATTAAGGGGACAGATACGCAGTATTTT. V is TRBV19 and J is TRBJ2-3; TRBD1 might be the D (5 bases). This CDR3 is 13 amino acids long. V shed 3 bases and J shed 3 bases, with 7 bases lying between them. Germline CDR1 is LNHDA and CDR2 is SQIVND (reference sequence).

This clone was picked up a small number of times. The chain has TRBV4-1 and TRBJ2-2; D possibly corresponds to TRBD2 (5 bases). In germline, CDR1 is MGHRA, CDR2 YSYEKL. Trimming cost V 4 bases and J 8 bases, with 11 bases left between them. CDR3 length equals 13 residues. CDR3 in DNA: TGCGCCAGCAGCCCATTGCCGGGGGGGGAGCTGTTTTTT. Amino acids: CASSPLPGGELFF.

By sample share, this clone is medium-sized. The genes are TRBV11-3 and TRBJ2-4; 7 bases agree with TRBD1. Germline V gene sequence: CDR1 SGHNT, CDR2 YENEEA. V lost 5 bases and J lost 6; bases outside the gene matches: 7. This CDR3 is built from 14 residues. The CDR3 loop is CASSPGQEPNIQYF. The DNA for the CDR3 is TGTGCCAGCAGCCCCGGACAGGAACCAAACATTCAGTACTTC.

This clone has only a few counts. The chain combines TRBV28 with TRBJ1-6, with TRBD1 as a possible D gene (5 bases). Germline lookup yields CDR1 MDHEN and CDR2 SYDVKM. The CDR3 has 15 amino acids. Trimming stripped 4 bases from V and 5 bases from J, with 12 bases between. This CDR3 reads CASSSTGTDNSPLHF. CDR3 bases: TGTGCCAGCAGTTCCACCGGGACTGATAATTCACCCCTCCACTTT.

By sample fraction, this clone is medium-sized. J is TRBJ1-1 and V is TRBV11-3, with D possibly matching TRBD1 (5 bases). The CDR3 loop spans 15 amino acids. The V end lost 5 bases, the J end lost 5 bases, and 18 bases lay between the germline ends. Per the germline V gene, CDR1 is SGHNT and CDR2 is YENEEA. The CDR3 nucleotides are TGTGCCAGCAGCCTGCCCGGAGGGGAGCGGACTGAAGCTTTCTTT. This sequence encodes CASSLPGGERTEAFF.

This chain connects TRBV6-8 to TRBJ2-3; 11 positions agree with TRBD2. Germline V CDR1 and CDR2: MNHGY, SAAAGT. J gave up 4 bases and V 4 bases, and 7 bases lay outside the gene matches. The CDR3 sequence is 16 residues long. The CDR3: CASSSTSGSGADTQYF. The DNA of the CDR3 is TGTGCCAGCAGTTCCACTAGCGGGAGTGGGGCAGATACGCAGTATTTT.

J is TRBJ2-5 and V is TRBV28, with 9 bases that match TRBD2. The germline V gene encodes CDR1 MDHEN and CDR2 SYDVKM. J lost 3 bases, V lost 3 bases, and 2 bases had no gene match. This CDR3 spans 14 amino acids. The CDR3 coding sequence is TGTGCCAGCAGTTTGGCTAGCGGGGAAGAGACCCAGTACTTC. Encoded protein: CASSLASGEETQYF.

In its sample, this clone was seen a few times. The chain links TRBV6-8 to TRBJ1-2; weak D call: TRBD1 (5 bases). The germline V gene has CDR1 MNHGY and CDR2 SAAAGT. V shed 3 bases and J shed 1 base, with 15 bases lying between them. The CDR3 has 16 amino acids. The CDR3 DNA is TGTGCCAGCAGTTATTACAGACAGCGAGTTAACTATGGCTACACCTTC. It yields the protein CASSYYRQRVNYGYTF.